This is a list of T cell receptor beta chains from one sample in a study of blood T cell repertoires in COVID-19. Clones were sequenced by immunoSEQ multiplex PCR, and TCRdb holds only the in-frame ones, with some missing. The table lists 330,000 or so clones, 88% of them singletons. Sequencing input: PBMCs or T cells enriched from blood (not recorded which). These receptors were collected from a woman between 25 and 40 years old who had been exposed to COVID-19. Both conserved end residues are part of each CDR3. Each record gives: J gene, V gene, clone size, D gene, CDR3 DNA, CDR3 protein. The D gene is left open where the match is weak. Rows may omit the clone size; those that give it use once, few, many or a size class.

j_call: TRBJ1-4
v_call: TRBV3-1/TRBV3-2
clone_size: NA
d_call: TRBD1
cdr3_nt: TGTGCCAGCAGCCAATGGACAGGAACGCAGGAAAAACTGTTTTTT
cdr3_aa: CASSQWTGTQEKLFF

j_call: TRBJ2-2
v_call: TRBV15
clone_size: NA
d_call: TRBD2
cdr3_nt: TGTGCCACTAGGACTAGCGGGAGTGTAACCGGGGAGCTGTTTTTT
cdr3_aa: CATRTSGSVTGELFF

j_call: TRBJ2-2
v_call: TRBV11-2
clone_size: NA
d_call: NA
cdr3_nt: TGTGCCAGCAGCCCCCGTGGGCGAAACACCGGGGAGCTGTTTTTT
cdr3_aa: CASSPRGRNTGELFF

j_call: TRBJ1-2
v_call: TRBV28
clone_size: NA
d_call: TRBD1
cdr3_nt: TGTGCCAGCAGGGGACAGTTCGACACCTTC
cdr3_aa: CASRGQFDTF

j_call: TRBJ1-1
v_call: TRBV7-8
clone_size: NA
d_call: TRBD1
cdr3_nt: TGTGCCAGCAGCTTGGGGACAGGGGGAGCTTTCTTT
cdr3_aa: CASSLGTGGAFF

j_call: TRBJ1-5
v_call: TRBV30
clone_size: NA
d_call: NA
cdr3_nt: TGTGCCTGGAGTGTACAGCTGGCAGGAGGTCAGCCCCAGCATTTT
cdr3_aa: CAWSVQLAGGQPQHF

j_call: TRBJ1-4
v_call: TRBV18
clone_size: few
d_call: NA
cdr3_nt: TGTGCCAGCTCACCAAATTCCGGGGGGAGTGATGAAAAACTGTTTTTT
cdr3_aa: CASSPNSGGSDEKLFF

j_call: TRBJ2-7
v_call: TRBV7-9
clone_size: NA
d_call: TRBD2
cdr3_nt: TGTGCCAGCAGCCCTAAGAGCGGGAGGAGGCCCTACGAGCAGTACTTC
cdr3_aa: CASSPKSGRRPYEQYF

j_call: TRBJ2-3
v_call: TRBV18
clone_size: NA
d_call: TRBD2
cdr3_nt: TGTGCCAGCTCACCGACTAGCGGGACTGCAGATACGCAGTATTTT
cdr3_aa: CASSPTSGTADTQYF

j_call: TRBJ1-4
v_call: TRBV2
clone_size: NA
d_call: TRBD1
cdr3_nt: TGTGCCAGCAGTCAGGGGGAGGAGGAAAAACTGTTTTTT
cdr3_aa: CASSQGEEEKLFF

j_call: TRBJ2-7
v_call: TRBV11-2
clone_size: NA
d_call: TRBD2
cdr3_nt: TGTGCCAGCAGCTACCGACTAGCGGGAGTCGAGCAGTACTTC
cdr3_aa: CASSYRLAGVEQYF

j_call: TRBJ2-2
v_call: TRBV24-1
clone_size: NA
d_call: NA
cdr3_nt: TGTGCCACCAGTACTTCATCGGGTGGGTCCGACACCGGGGAGCTGTTTTTT
cdr3_aa: CATSTSSGGSDTGELFF

j_call: TRBJ1-3
v_call: TRBV6-5
clone_size: few
d_call: TRBD1
cdr3_nt: TGTGCCAGCAGACTACAGGGGCCTGGAAACACCATATATTTT
cdr3_aa: CASRLQGPGNTIYF

j_call: TRBJ2-7
v_call: TRBV9
clone_size: NA
d_call: TRBD2
cdr3_nt: TGTGCCAGCAGCGCCGAACTAGCGGGAGGGCTCTACGAGCAGTACTTC
cdr3_aa: CASSAELAGGLYEQYF

j_call: TRBJ2-3
v_call: TRBV2
clone_size: NA
d_call: TRBD2
cdr3_nt: TGTGCCAGCAGTGAAGCGGTCGGGAGGGGAGATACGCAGTATTTT
cdr3_aa: CASSEAVGRGDTQYF

j_call: TRBJ2-3
v_call: TRBV11-1
clone_size: NA
d_call: NA
cdr3_nt: TGTGCCAGCAGCTCGAGGGTGCCGACAGATACGCAGTATTTT
cdr3_aa: CASSSRVPTDTQYF

j_call: TRBJ1-5
v_call: TRBV7-6
clone_size: NA
d_call: TRBD1
cdr3_nt: TGTGCCAGCAGCTTAGTGGGGGGAGTCGGGACAGGGGTCAATCAGCCCCAGCATTTT
cdr3_aa: CASSLVGGVGTGVNQPQHF

j_call: TRBJ1-1
v_call: TRBV27
clone_size: NA
d_call: NA
cdr3_nt: TGTGCCAGCAGTTTAACCGGCACTGAAGCTTTCTTT
cdr3_aa: CASSLTGTEAFF

j_call: TRBJ2-6
v_call: TRBV4-1
clone_size: many
d_call: NA
cdr3_nt: TGCGCCAGCAGCCAAGATGAAGGGGCTGGGGCCAACGTCCTGACTTTC
cdr3_aa: CASSQDEGAGANVLTF

j_call: TRBJ1-6
v_call: TRBV6-5
clone_size: NA
d_call: NA
cdr3_nt: TGTGCCAGCAGTTATGACCCCCCCGGGTCACCCCTCCACTTT
cdr3_aa: CASSYDPPGSPLHF

j_call: TRBJ2-5
v_call: TRBV24-1
clone_size: NA
d_call: TRBD2
cdr3_nt: TGTGCCACCAGTGATGGGACTAGCGGGAACAGGTGGCAAGAGACCCAGTACTTC
cdr3_aa: CATSDGTSGNRWQETQYF

j_call: TRBJ2-5
v_call: TRBV11-2
clone_size: NA
d_call: TRBD2
cdr3_nt: TGTGCCAGCAGCTTAGATTGGGCGGGAGCAGGAGAGACCCAGTACTTC
cdr3_aa: CASSLDWAGAGETQYF

j_call: TRBJ2-2
v_call: TRBV7-9
clone_size: few
d_call: TRBD2
cdr3_nt: TGTGCCAGCAGCTTGGGACTAGCGGGAGCCGGGGAGCTGTTTTTT
cdr3_aa: CASSLGLAGAGELFF

j_call: TRBJ2-5
v_call: TRBV6-5
clone_size: NA
d_call: NA
cdr3_nt: TGTGCCAGCAGTTACCCCGCAGGGGTCCCTCAAGAGACCCAGTACTTC
cdr3_aa: CASSYPAGVPQETQYF

j_call: TRBJ1-1
v_call: TRBV5-4
clone_size: NA
d_call: NA
cdr3_nt: TGTGCCAGCAGCCTGGCCCAGAACACTGAAGCTTTCTTT
cdr3_aa: CASSLAQNTEAFF

j_call: TRBJ2-7
v_call: TRBV9
clone_size: NA
d_call: TRBD1
cdr3_nt: TGTGCCAGCAGCGTCTCCCCCGGGACAGGGCATTTTTACGAGCAGTACTTC
cdr3_aa: CASSVSPGTGHFYEQYF

j_call: TRBJ2-7
v_call: TRBV6-5
clone_size: NA
d_call: TRBD1
cdr3_nt: TGTGCCAGCCGACAGGGGTTCCTGGGGGGTGAGCAGTACTTC
cdr3_aa: CASRQGFLGGEQYF

j_call: TRBJ1-4
v_call: TRBV7-2
clone_size: NA
d_call: TRBD1
cdr3_nt: TGTGCCAGCAGCTTTGGGACAGGGCCTAATGAAAAACTGTTTTTT
cdr3_aa: CASSFGTGPNEKLFF

j_call: TRBJ2-3
v_call: TRBV7-9
clone_size: NA
d_call: NA
cdr3_nt: TGTGCCAGCAGCTCTCAGGCAGATACGCAGTATTTT
cdr3_aa: CASSSQADTQYF

j_call: TRBJ2-7
v_call: TRBV29-1
clone_size: NA
d_call: TRBD2
cdr3_nt: TGCAGCGTTGAACCCCGTGGCGGGGGGACCTACGAGCAGTACTTC
cdr3_aa: CSVEPRGGGTYEQYF

j_call: TRBJ2-1
v_call: TRBV5-5
clone_size: NA
d_call: NA
cdr3_nt: TGTGCCAGCAGCATCCTAGCTTTTGAGCAGTTCTTC
cdr3_aa: CASSILAFEQFF

j_call: TRBJ2-7
v_call: TRBV19
clone_size: NA
d_call: TRBD2
cdr3_nt: TGTGCCAGTAGTATCCAGCGGGACTCCTACGAGCAGTACTTC
cdr3_aa: CASSIQRDSYEQYF

j_call: TRBJ2-7
v_call: TRBV19
clone_size: NA
d_call: NA
cdr3_nt: TGTGCCAGTAGTATAGTTCCCCACTCCTACGAGCAGTACTTC
cdr3_aa: CASSIVPHSYEQYF

j_call: TRBJ1-6
v_call: TRBV3-1/TRBV3-2
clone_size: NA
d_call: NA
cdr3_nt: TGTGCCAGCAGCCCTTCGGAGAATTCACCCCTCCACTTT
cdr3_aa: CASSPSENSPLHF

j_call: TRBJ2-1
v_call: TRBV6-5
clone_size: NA
d_call: TRBD1
cdr3_nt: TGTGCCAGCAGTTATTACGGGACAGGGTCCTACAATGAGCAGTTCTTC
cdr3_aa: CASSYYGTGSYNEQFF